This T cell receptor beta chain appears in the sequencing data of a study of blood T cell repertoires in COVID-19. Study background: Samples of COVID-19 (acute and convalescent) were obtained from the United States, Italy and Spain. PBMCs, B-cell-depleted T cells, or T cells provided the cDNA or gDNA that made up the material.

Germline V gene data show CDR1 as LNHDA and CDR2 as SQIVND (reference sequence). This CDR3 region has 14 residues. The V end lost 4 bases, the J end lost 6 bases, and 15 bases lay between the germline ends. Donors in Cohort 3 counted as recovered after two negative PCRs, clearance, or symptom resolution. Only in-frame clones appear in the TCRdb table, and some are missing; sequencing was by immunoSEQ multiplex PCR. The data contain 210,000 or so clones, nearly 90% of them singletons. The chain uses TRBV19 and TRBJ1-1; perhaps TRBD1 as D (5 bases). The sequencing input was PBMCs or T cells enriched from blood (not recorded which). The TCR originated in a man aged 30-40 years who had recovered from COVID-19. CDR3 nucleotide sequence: TGTGCCAGTAGTACTGGGGGGGGGAGAGCTGAAGCTTTCTTT. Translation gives CASSTGGGRAEAFF.